A single sample is the source of the 27 T cell receptor beta chains below, sequenced in a study of OX40 agonist ivuxolimab in advanced cancers. The protocol was immunoSEQ multiplex PCR, while the TCRdb copy is restricted to in-frame clones and leaves out a portion. The profile shows nearly 95,000 clones, around 94% of them singletons. Sample: CD4+ or CD8+ T cells sorted from blood, taken in a trial of the OX40 agonist ivuxolimab. The receptors were sampled from an adult with an advanced solid tumor such as melanoma, head and neck, liver or kidney cancer.

This rearrangement joins TRBV6-6 to TRBJ2-5; D is unresolved. The CDR3 is 13 residues long. Trimming took off 2 bases at V and 2 bases at J, with 6 bases between the two ends. The V gene's germline CDR1 is MNHNY and CDR2 SVGAGI (reference sequence). CDR3 protein: CASSYRLQETQYF. The CDR3 DNA is TGTGCCAGCAGTTACCGACTTCAAGAGACCCAGTACTTC.

The chain has TRBV28 and TRBJ2-7; D tentatively reads TRBD1 or TRBD2 (6 bases each). Germline-derived CDR1 and CDR2 are MDHEN and SYDVKM. Trimming removed 3 bases from V and 4 bases from J, with 22 bases in between. CDR3 size: 17 residues. The CDR3 DNA reads TGTGCCAGCAGTTTCTCCTTCACAGGGACTCAAGAGTACGAGCAGTACTTC. Translated, it gives CASSFSFTGTQEYEQYF.

About this clone itself: Other DNA sequences in this sample translate to the same CDR3. This chain joins TRBV27 and TRBJ2-1, with 13 bases matching TRBD2. The CDR3 is 15 residues long. Unmatched junction bases numbered 2, after V lost 5 bases and J lost 4 bases. Germline lookup yields CDR1 MNHEY and CDR2 SMNVEV (reference sequence). DNA of the CDR3: TGTGCCAGCAGTCGGACTAGCGGGGGTTACAATGAGCAGTTCTTC. It translates to CASSRTSGGYNEQFF.

V usage is TRBV6-1 and J usage is TRBJ1-2; 9 bases match TRBD1. Germline V gives CDR1 MNHNS, CDR2 SASEGT. V dropped 6 bases and J dropped 5; count of bases not matched to a gene: 7. CDR3 size: 14 residues. The CDR3 is CASSLQGARYGYTF. The CDR3 bases are TGTGCCAGCAGCTTACAGGGGGCTCGGTATGGCTACACCTTC.

This sequence joins TRBV6-1 and TRBJ2-5, with D hard to call. V was clipped by 6 bases and J by 5 bases, with 7 bases between them. CDR1 and CDR2 (germline): MNHNS, SASEGT. The length of the CDR3 is 11 residues. In DNA, the CDR3 is TGTGCCAGCAGGGCCCCGGAGACCCAGTACTTC. Translating gives CASRAPETQYF.

This chain connects TRBV27 to TRBJ1-1, with D unresolved. CDR1 and CDR2 (germline): MNHEY, SMNVEV (reference sequence). The V gene lost 1 base and the J gene lost 4 bases, with 13 bases spanning the gap. The CDR3 covers 15 residues. The CDR3 DNA is TGTGCCAGCAGTTTATACGCCCGCGGTGGCACTGAAGCTTTCTTT. Translated, it gives CASSLYARGGTEAFF.

CDR3 region: CASNALQVLNTEAFF. Here the CDR3 DNA reads TGTGCCAGCAACGCCCTACAGGTATTGAACACTGAAGCTTTCTTT. V is TRBV5-6 and J is TRBJ1-1, with D tentatively TRBD1 (5 bases). CDR3 length equals 15 residues. Trimming shortened V by 6 bases and J by 0 bases, and 15 bases separated the two germline ends. The germline CDR1 and CDR2 sequences are SGHDT and YYEEEE.

The chain combines TRBV13 with TRBJ2-7; D call uncertain. Germline-derived CDR1 and CDR2 are PRHDT and FYEKMQ (reference sequence). Trimming took off 6 bases at V and 5 bases at J, with 8 bases between the two ends. The CDR3 has 11 amino acids. The CDR3 sequence is CASSYGNEQYF. DNA of the CDR3: TGTGCCAGCAGTTACGGTAACGAGCAGTACTTC.

The V call is TRBV11-2, the J call TRBJ2-7; TRBD2 matches at 13 bases. Germline lookup yields CDR1 SGHAT and CDR2 FQNNGV. The CDR3 length is 17 residues. V trimming: 0 bases; J trimming: 7 bases; junction bases outside the gene matches: 9. The CDR3 region has the DNA TGTGCCAGCAGCTTAGAACCCACTAGCGGGAGGGCCGGAGAGCAGTACTTC. Amino acids: CASSLEPTSGRAGEQYF.

The V gene is TRBV6-5, the J gene TRBJ2-7; 11 bases map to TRBD2. Trimming removed 6 bases from V and 5 bases from J; junction bases left unmatched: 6. Germline values: CDR1 MNHEY, CDR2 SVGAGI. The CDR3 extends over 14 amino acids. The chain's CDR3 is CASSPGLAVHEQYF. The CDR3 bases are TGTGCCAGCAGCCCGGGACTAGCGGTCCACGAGCAGTACTTC.

This chain uses TRBV7-9 with TRBJ2-3; D possibly corresponds to TRBD2 (5 bases). The CDR3 spans 15 residues. Germline CDR1 reads SEHNR; CDR2 reads FQNEAQ (reference sequence). Between the trimmed V and J ends, which lost 5 bases and 0 bases, there was a span of 12 bases. The CDR3 region has the DNA TGTGCCAGCAGCCCAACACTAGGGAGCACAGATACGCAGTATTTT. Residues: CASSPTLGSTDTQYF.

This chain connects TRBV9 to TRBJ2-5; 9 nucleotides line up with TRBD2. This CDR3 is built from 14 residues. Germline CDR1 SGDLS, CDR2 YYNGEE. V gave up 9 bases and J gave up 4 bases; unmatched junction bases: 10. CDR3 bases: TGTGCCACAGGAGGCGGGGGGGCCGGAGAGACCCAGTACTTC. This codes for CATGGGGAGETQYF.

This clone has a handful of counts. The CDR3 spells CASSQDTSRAAYEQYF. The DNA for the CDR3 is TGCGCCAGCAGCCAAGATACTAGCAGGGCGGCCTACGAGCAGTACTTC. The genes are TRBV4-1 and TRBJ2-7, with a tentative D call TRBD2 (6 bases). The CDR3 has 16 amino acids. The ends were cut back, 0 bases at V and 2 bases at J, with 14 bases in the middle. CDR1 and CDR2 from the germline V gene are MGHRA and YSYEKL.

V gene TRBV2 combines with J gene TRBJ2-7; D gene unclear. With 5 bases removed from V and 1 base from J, the gap between germline ends came to 6 bases. This CDR3 has 12 amino acids. The V gene's germline CDR1 is SNHLY and CDR2 FYNNEI. The CDR3: CASSSGSYEQYF. Written as DNA, the CDR3 is TGTGCCAGCAGTTCGGGTTCCTACGAGCAGTACTTC.

The chain links TRBV6-5 to TRBJ1-5; D is uncertain. The CDR3 consists of 14 residues. Looked up from germline, CDR1 is MNHEY and CDR2 is SVGAGI. Trimming cost V 6 bases and J 2 bases, with 11 bases left between them. The CDR3 DNA sequence: TGTGCCAGCAGCCCCTTGTTGGGCAATCAGCCCCAGCATTTT. It is translated as CASSPLLGNQPQHF.

The genes are TRBV6-5 and TRBJ2-1; D tentatively reads TRBD1 or TRBD2 (5 bases each). Trimming shortened V by 4 bases and J by 7 bases, and 11 bases separated the two germline ends. The CDR3 is 13 amino acids. Germline assignment: CDR1 MNHEY and CDR2 SVGAGI. This CDR3 is CASSSGAMNEQFF. The CDR3 bases are TGTGCCAGCAGTTCCGGGGCGATGAATGAGCAGTTCTTC.

The rearrangement joins TRBV6-5 to TRBJ2-7; perhaps D is TRBD1 or TRBD2 (5 bases each). Germline assignment: CDR1 MNHEY and CDR2 SVGAGI. Trimming shortened V by 2 bases and J by 6 bases, and 17 bases separated the two germline ends. The CDR3 is 15 amino acids. The CDR3 sequence is CASSYEGRGRGEQYF. The CDR3 coding sequence is TGTGCCAGCAGTTACGAAGGACGGGGCCGAGGCGAGCAGTACTTC.

This chain uses TRBV10-1 with TRBJ1-6; 8 nucleotides match TRBD1. The germline gives CDR1 WNHNN, CDR2 SYGVQD (reference sequence). V shed 3 bases, J shed 2 bases, and the junction held 3 bases outside the gene matches. CDR3 length: 16 residues. CDR3 sequence: CASSDGQGAYNSPLHF. Here the CDR3 DNA reads TGCGCCAGCAGTGACGGACAGGGAGCCTATAATTCACCCCTCCACTTT.

CDR3 amino acids: CASGVSYNSPLHF. The CDR3 DNA reads as TGTGCCTCAGGGGTCTCCTATAATTCACCCCTCCACTTT. The chain is built from TRBV30 and TRBJ1-6, with a weak D call TRBD1 (6 bases). Germline V CDR1 and CDR2: GTSNPN, SVGIG (reference sequence). Between the trimmed V and J ends, which lost 7 bases and 0 bases, there was a span of 7 bases. The CDR3 runs to 13 residues. The entire variable domain, with the rest obtained from reference TRBV30 and TRBJ1-6, is as follows: SQTIHQWPATLVQPVGSPLSLECTVEGTSNPNLYWYRQAAGRGLQLLFYSVGIGQISSEVPQNLSASRPQDRQFILSSKKLLLSDSGFYLCASGVSYNSPLHFGNGTRLTVT.

J is TRBJ2-5 and V is TRBV28; TRBD2 aligns across 7 bases. Germline V gene sequence: CDR1 MDHEN, CDR2 SYDVKM. CDR3 length equals 15 residues. V lost 3 bases, J lost 2 bases, and 6 bases stayed unmatched. CDR3 DNA: TGTGCCAGCAGTTTGGCGGGGGACCTACAAGAGACCCAGTACTTC. Translated, it gives CASSLAGDLQETQYF.

This chain joins TRBV9 and TRBJ2-5; 8 positions agree with TRBD1. J was trimmed by 5 bases and V by 0 bases; bases with no gene match: 0. The germline CDR1 and CDR2 sequences are SGDLS and YYNGEE. The CDR3 spans 13 residues. The CDR3 spells CASSVDRGETQYF. The CDR3, as DNA: TGTGCCAGCAGCGTAGACAGGGGGGAGACCCAGTACTTC. The full variable domain, completed using reference TRBV9 and TRBJ2-5, is DSGVTQTPKHLITATGQRVTLRCSPRSGDLSVYWYQQSLDQGLQFLIQYYNGEERAKGNILERFSAQQFPDLHSELNLSSLELGDSALYFCASSVDRGETQYFGPGTRLLVL.

The V call is TRBV30, the J call TRBJ1-1, with 7 bases matching TRBD1. Germline CDR1 reads GTSNPN; CDR2 reads SVGIG (reference sequence). Losses at the gene ends were 7 bases for V and 3 bases for J; bases not matched to a gene: 11. The CDR3 sequence is 14 residues long. CDR3 coding DNA: TGTGCCTCCCACTGGGGGACAGCCTACACTGAAGCTTTCTTT. This encodes CASHWGTAYTEAFF.

This chain links TRBV10-2 with TRBJ2-7; 7 nucleotides agree with TRBD2. The CDR3 has 13 residues. In germline, CDR1 is WSHSY, CDR2 SAAADI. V lost 4 bases, J lost 2 bases, and 2 bases stayed unmatched. The CDR3 coding sequence is TGCGCCAGCAGTGCCGGGACTACCTACGAGCAGTACTTC. Protein product: CASSAGTTYEQYF.

The V and J genes are TRBV5-8 and TRBJ2-7; D unresolved. The CDR3 runs 12 residues. Germline CDR1 is SGHTS and CDR2 is YDEGEE. V dropped 7 bases and J dropped 3 bases, with 11 bases sitting between them. This chain's CDR3 is CASLKEGYEQYF. CDR3 DNA sequence: TGTGCCAGCCTCAAAGAAGGCTACGAGCAGTACTTC.

The V and J genes are TRBV19 and TRBJ2-3; D unresolved. Germline V gives CDR1 LNHDA, CDR2 SQIVND (reference sequence). The CDR3 consists of 15 residues. Trimming cost V 3 bases and J 6 bases, with 16 bases left between them. The CDR3 bases are TGTGCCAGTAGTATCTTGGCCAGTATGCGTGATACGCAGTATTTT. It specifies CASSILASMRDTQYF.

This rearrangement joins TRBV25-1 to TRBJ1-1, with TRBD1 matching over 9 bases. Germline values: CDR1 MGHDK, CDR2 SYGVNS. The CDR3 consists of 16 residues. After removal of 4 bases from V and 8 bases from J, the junction contained 14 bases not matched to a gene. For the CDR3, the DNA is TGTGCCAGCAGTGCGTCCGGGACAGGGAGGATTCGCGAAGCTTTCTTT. Protein: CASSASGTGRIREAFF.

The chain joins TRBV13 to TRBJ2-1, with TRBD1 as a possible D gene (6 bases). V lost 4 bases, J lost 4 bases, and 11 bases lay in between. The germline V gene has CDR1 PRHDT and CDR2 FYEKMQ (reference sequence). This CDR3 has 14 amino acids. The CDR3 reads CASSWDTVYNEQFF. CDR3 nucleotide sequence: TGTGCCAGCAGCTGGGACACCGTTTACAATGAGCAGTTCTTC.